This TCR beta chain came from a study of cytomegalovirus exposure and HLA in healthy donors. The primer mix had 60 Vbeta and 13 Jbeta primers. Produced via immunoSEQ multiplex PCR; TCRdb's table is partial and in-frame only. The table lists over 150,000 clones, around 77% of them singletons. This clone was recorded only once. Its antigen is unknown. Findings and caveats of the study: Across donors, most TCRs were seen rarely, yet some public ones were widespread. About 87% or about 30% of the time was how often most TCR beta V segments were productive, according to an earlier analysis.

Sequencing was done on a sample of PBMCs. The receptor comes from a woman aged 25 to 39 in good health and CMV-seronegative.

CDR3 bases: TGTGCCAGCAGCACTGCCAGGCCTACTGAAGCTTTCTTT. This gives the protein CASSTARPTEAFF. The rearrangement uses TRBV5-6 and TRBJ1-1; unclear D gene. Germline lookup yields CDR1 SGHDT and CDR2 YYEEEE. Trimming left V 4 bases short and J 5 bases short, with 12 bases between. CDR3 length: 13 residues.